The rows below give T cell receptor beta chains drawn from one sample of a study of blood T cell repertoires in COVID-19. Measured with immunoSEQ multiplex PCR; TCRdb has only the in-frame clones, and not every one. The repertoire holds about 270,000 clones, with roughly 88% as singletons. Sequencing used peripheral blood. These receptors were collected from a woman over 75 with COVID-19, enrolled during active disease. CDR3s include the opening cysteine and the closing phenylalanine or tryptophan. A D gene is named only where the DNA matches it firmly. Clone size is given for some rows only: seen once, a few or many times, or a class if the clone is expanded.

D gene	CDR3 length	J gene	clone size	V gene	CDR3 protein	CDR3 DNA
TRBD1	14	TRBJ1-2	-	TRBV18	CASSSDRAAGGYTF	TGTGCCAGCTCATCGGACAGGGCTGCAGGGGGCTACACCTTC
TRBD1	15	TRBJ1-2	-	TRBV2	CASRRQGSIVDGYTF	TGTGCCAGCAGAAGACAGGGTTCAATCGTCGATGGCTACACCTTC
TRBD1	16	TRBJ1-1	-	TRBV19	CASSDPRTGMNTEAFF	TGTGCCAGTAGTGATCCCAGGACAGGGATGAACACTGAAGCTTTCTTT
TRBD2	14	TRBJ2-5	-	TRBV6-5	CASTQQGLGETQYF	TGTGCCAGCACCCAACAGGGACTAGGAGAGACCCAGTACTTC
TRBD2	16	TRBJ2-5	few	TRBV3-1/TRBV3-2	CASSQDLSSGRETQYF	TGTGCCAGCAGCCAGGATCTCTCTAGCGGGCGAGAGACCCAGTACTTC
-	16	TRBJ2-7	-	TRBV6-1	CASSEALGQGSYEQYF	TGTGCCAGCAGTGAAGCTCTAGGGCAGGGCTCCTACGAGCAGTACTTC
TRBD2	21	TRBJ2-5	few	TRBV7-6	CASSLAPPLAGGPIHQETQYF	TGTGCCAGCAGCTTAGCTCCGCCCCTAGCGGGGGGCCCAATCCACCAAGAGACCCAGTACTTC
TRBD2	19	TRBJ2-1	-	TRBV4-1	CASSYTSGGASRDYNEQFF	TGCGCCAGCAGCTACACTAGCGGGGGGGCTTCTCGGGACTACAATGAGCAGTTCTTC
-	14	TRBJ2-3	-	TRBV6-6	CASNDGTRTDTQYF	TGTGCCAGCAACGACGGGACTCGCACAGATACGCAGTATTTT
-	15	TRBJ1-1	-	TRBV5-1	CASSSGLGGGAEAFF	TGCGCCAGCAGCTCGGGTCTCGGTGGAGGCGCTGAAGCTTTCTTT
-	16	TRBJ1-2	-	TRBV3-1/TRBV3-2	CASSQDLGLGGGRYTF	TGTGCCAGCAGCCAAGATTTAGGTCTCGGCGGAGGGCGGTACACCTTC
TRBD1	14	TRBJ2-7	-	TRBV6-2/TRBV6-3	CASSSGQGRHEQYF	TGTGCCAGCAGCTCGGGACAGGGGAGACACGAGCAGTACTTC
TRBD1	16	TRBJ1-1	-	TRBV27	CASSIRGAPMNTEAFF	TGTGCCAGCAGCATCAGGGGGGCCCCAATGAACACTGAAGCTTTCTTT
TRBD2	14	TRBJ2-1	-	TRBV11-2	CASSYRGGLDEQFF	TGTGCCAGCAGCTACCGGGGAGGGCTGGATGAGCAGTTCTTC
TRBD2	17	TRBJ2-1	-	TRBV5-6	CASSSRGAGAGYNEQFF	TGTGCCAGCAGCTCTCGGGGAGCGGGGGCGGGATACAATGAGCAGTTCTTC
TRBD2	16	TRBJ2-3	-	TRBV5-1	CASSLVAGGFPDTQYF	TGCGCCAGCAGCTTGGTAGCGGGGGGATTCCCAGATACGCAGTATTTT
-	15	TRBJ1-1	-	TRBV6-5	CASSYSSSPGQEAFF	TGTGCCAGCAGTTACTCGAGTTCGCCGGGTCAGGAAGCTTTCTTT
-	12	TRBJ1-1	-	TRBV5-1	CASSSYRTEAFF	TGCGCCAGCAGCTCGTATCGGACTGAAGCTTTCTTT
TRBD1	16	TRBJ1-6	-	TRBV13	CASSSQGAEVNSPLHF	TGTGCCAGCAGCTCCCAGGGGGCAGAGGTAAATTCACCCCTCCACTTT
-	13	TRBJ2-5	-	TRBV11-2	CASSFGGQETQYF	TGTGCCAGCAGCTTTGGCGGACAAGAGACCCAGTACTTC
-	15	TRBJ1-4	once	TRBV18	CASSPGPETNEKLFF	TGTGCCAGCTCACCCGGCCCGGAGACTAATGAAAAACTGTTTTTT
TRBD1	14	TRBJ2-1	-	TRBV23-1	CASYRDRIYNEQFF	TGCGCCAGCTACCGGGACAGGATCTACAATGAGCAGTTCTTC
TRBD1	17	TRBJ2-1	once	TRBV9	CASSVHTGTANYNEQFF	TGTGCCAGCAGCGTACACACCGGGACAGCTAATTACAATGAGCAGTTCTTC